Listed below are T cell receptor beta chains from one sample, sequenced in a study of Graves' ophthalmopathy and Graves' hyperthyroidism. TCRdb re-called the multiplex PCR reads through MiXCR, storing one row per CDR3 protein. The sample carries about 740,000 distinct CDR3 sequences, around 40% recorded once. The specimen was peripheral blood. The source of these receptors is an adult man with Graves' ophthalmopathy. Each CDR3 is given with its conserved first and last residue. D genes are given only for firm matches. Rows may omit the clone size; those that give it use once, few, many or a size class.

TRBJ1-2 | - | TRBV2 | - | CASRWAGNGYTF | TGTGCCAGCAGATGGGCAGGGAATGGCTACACCTTC
TRBJ2-5 | few | TRBV7-2 | TRBD2 | CASSPRWTSDQETQYF | TGTGCCAGCAGCCCGCGCTGGACTAGCGACCAAGAGACCCAGTACTTC
TRBJ1-2 | - | TRBV11-2 | TRBD1 | CASSENPGTAYGYTF | TGTGCCAGCAGCGAGAATCCAGGGACAGCCTATGGCTACACCTTC
TRBJ2-7 | - | TRBV20-1 | - | CSASGLGVLYEQYF | TGCAGTGCTAGTGGTCTGGGGGTTCTTTACGAGCAGTACTTC
TRBJ2-5 | few | TRBV20-1 | - | CSAKPGTADETQYF | TGCAGTGCGAAACCCGGGACGGCGGACGAGACCCAGTACTTC
TRBJ2-6 | - | TRBV7-3 | - | CASSYDSEDTEAF | TGTGCCAGCAGTTACGACAGCGAGGACACTGAAGCTTTC
TRBJ1-4 | - | TRBV20-1 | - | CSARDRSPPSANEKLFF | TGCAGTGCTAGAGATCGTAGCCCCCCGAGCGCTAATGAAAAACTGTTTTTT
TRBJ1-4 | few | TRBV5-5 | - | CASSHIGGGTNEKLFF | TGTGCCAGCAGCCACATCGGGGGGGGCACTAATGAAAAACTGTTTTTT
TRBJ1-2 | - | TRBV29-1 | TRBD1 | CSVDEGRGHGYTF | TGCAGCGTTGATGAGGGCAGGGGGCATGGCTACACCTTC
TRBJ1-4 | - | TRBV19 | - | CASSGPTNEKLFF | TGTGCCAGTAGCGGACCAACTAATGAAAAACTGTTTTTT
TRBJ1-3 | - | TRBV7-8 | TRBD1 | CASSSRDRVFGDTIYF | TGTGCCAGCAGCTCACGGGACAGGGTATTTGGAGACACCATATATTTT
TRBJ1-2 | few | TRBV9 | - | CASSFDVAGDTLNYGYTF | TGTGCCAGCAGCTTTGACGTTGCGGGGGACACTCTGAATTATGGCTACACCTTC
TRBJ2-7 | - | TRBV5-6 | - | CASSLDRVISSEQYF | TGTGCCAGCAGCTTGGATCGGGTAATCTCCAGCGAGCAGTACTTC
TRBJ2-2 | - | TRBV7-6 | TRBD2 | CASSLLAGGHTGELFF | TGTGCCAGCAGCTTATTAGCGGGGGGTCACACCGGGGAGCTGTTTTTT
TRBJ2-7 | many | TRBV10-3 | TRBD2 | CAISGASGVTYEQYF | TGTGCCATCAGTGGTGCTAGCGGGGTTACCTACGAGCAGTACTTC